One and the same sample provided the 18 T cell receptor beta chains below, sequenced in a study of blood T cells in healthy people across ages. Through a sample-barcoded 5' primer and a J-beta primer mix, a second PCR was run for roughly 7 to 11 cycles. One entry per CDR3 protein, called by TCRdb with MiXCR from the 5' RACE reads. The data contain some 1.8 million distinct CDR3 sequences, about two fifths of them seen just once; the ten biggest clones take up under 25%. Sequenced input: blood. These receptors came from a human donor in good health.

This clonotype occurred a few times. The chain combines TRBV24-1 with TRBJ2-3, with D possibly being TRBD2 (6 bases). In germline, CDR1 is KGHDR, CDR2 SFDVKD. Trimming cost V 3 bases and J 1 base, with 10 bases left between them. The CDR3 totals 15 residues. This chain's CDR3 is CATSDAREGTDTQYF. CDR3 in DNA: TGTGCCACCAGTGATGCTAGGGAGGGCACAGATACGCAGTATTTT.

On this clonotype: The germline gene is not matched at one end of the junction; a read error may be the cause. The gene calls are TRBV28 and TRBJ2-1; 11 bases are a match to TRBD2. This CDR3 is 14 amino acids long. The germline V gene encodes CDR1 MDHEN and CDR2 SYDVKM. CDR3: CACSLAGGDHEQFF. Written as DNA, the CDR3 is TGTGCCTGCAGTTTAGCGGGGGGGGATCATGAGCAGTTCTTC.

The genes are TRBV3-1 and TRBJ1-2; D is unclear. The germline gives CDR1 LGHDT, CDR2 YNNKEL (reference sequence). Trimming removed 0 bases from V and 8 bases from J, with 19 bases in between. The CDR3 is 16 amino acids. CDR3 amino acids: CASSQDPNNKGDGYTF. CDR3 coding DNA: TGTGCCAGCAGCCAAGATCCAAATAATAAGGGAGACGGCTACACCTTC.

Details on this clonotype: Mismatch with germline at one junction end may stem from a read error. The J gene is TRBJ2-1, the V gene TRBV28, with TRBD2 matching over 7 bases. Germline V gene sequence: CDR1 MDHEN, CDR2 SYDVKM. CDR3 length: 15 residues. CDR3 protein: CASSLTSDSYNQQFF. The CDR3 coding sequence is TGTGCCAGCAGTCTCACTAGCGACTCCTACAATCAGCAGTTCTTC.

Only one count was recorded for this clonotype. This chain links TRBV7-9 with TRBJ2-3; TRBD1 matches 7 bases. The CDR3 has 18 residues. From germline, CDR1 is SEHNR and CDR2 FQNEAQ (reference sequence). The trim removed 2 bases at V and 1 base at J, leaving 12 bases unmatched. The CDR3 region is CASSLMYGTVYRTDTQYF. CDR3 DNA: TGTGCCAGCAGCTTAATGTATGGGACAGTCTATCGCACAGATACGCAGTATTTT. The variable domain in full, completed from reference TRBV7-9 and TRBJ2-3, reads DTGVSQNPRHKITKRGQNVTFRCDPISEHNRLYWYRQTLGQGPEFLTYFQNEAQLEKSRLLSDRFSAERPKGSFSTLEIQRTEQGDSAMYLCASSLMYGTVYRTDTQYFGPGTRLTVL.

This clonotype has more than one count but fewer than ten. The chain couples TRBV27 to TRBJ1-1; 10 bases are a match to TRBD1. The CDR3 length is 13 residues. The germline V gene has CDR1 MNHEY and CDR2 SMNVEV (reference sequence). Losses at the gene ends were 5 bases for V and 6 bases for J; bases not matched to a gene: 3. CDR3 residues: CASSLDRGPEAFF. DNA of the CDR3: TGTGCCAGCAGTCTCGACAGGGGGCCTGAAGCTTTCTTT.

This clonotype was counted ten times or more. V and J are TRBV7-2 and TRBJ1-2, with D possibly being TRBD1 (6 bases). V lost 6 bases and J lost 7, with 18 bases in between. The CDR3 totals 14 residues. Germline values: CDR1 SGHTA, CDR2 FQGNSA. The CDR3 coding sequence is TGTGCCAGCAGTCCAAACCCGGGACAAGGTGGCTACACCTTC. It yields the protein CASSPNPGQGGYTF.

This clonotype was picked up a small number of times. The chain couples TRBV6-5 to TRBJ1-2; TRBD1 is a possible D gene (6 bases). The CDR3 sequence is 15 residues long. Germline-derived CDR1 and CDR2 are MNHEY and SVGAGI. V lost 2 bases, J lost 4 bases, and 14 bases lay in between. CDR3 residues: CASSYGEGGAYGYTF. The CDR3 DNA is TGTGCCAGCAGTTACGGGGAAGGGGGAGCCTATGGCTACACCTTC.

The chain employs TRBV21-1 and TRBJ1-2; no check of the table's D call, TRBD1, against the DNA was made. TRBV21-1 constitutes a pseudogene. The CDR3 length is 17 residues. The DNA for the CDR3 is TGTGCCAGCAGCCGCCCCCTTAGCGGGGGTAATAACTATGGCTACACCTTC. Translated, it gives CASSRPLSGGNNYGYTF.

This clonotype appeared a single time. This chain connects TRBV20-1 to TRBJ1-2; D is undetermined. The germline V gene has CDR1 DFQATT and CDR2 SNEGSKA (reference sequence). This CDR3 is built from 13 residues. CDR3 bases: TGCATCCCGATCAGGCGATTGAACTATGGCTACACCTTC. Encoded protein: CIPIRRLNYGYTF.

In the case of this clonotype: At one of its ends the junction is not consistent with the germline gene, which may arise from a read error. The V and J genes are TRBV20-1 and TRBJ2-7; D is perhaps TRBD1 or TRBD2 (5 bases each). CDR1 and CDR2 from the germline V gene are DFQATT and SNEGSKA (reference sequence). This CDR3 region has 15 residues. CDR3 amino acids: CSAFGADQRLGERYF. In nucleotides, the CDR3 is TGCAGTGCTTTCGGGGCGGACCAGAGATTGGGTGAGCGGTACTTC.

The chain couples TRBV7-2 to TRBJ1-6; a possible D gene is TRBD1 (6 bases). Germline V gene sequence: CDR1 SGHTA, CDR2 FQGNSA. The CDR3 is 16 amino acids. V lost 5 bases and J 2 bases, leaving 13 bases between the germline ends. The CDR3 region has the DNA TGTGCCAGCAGCCAGAGCGGGGACACCTATAATTCACCCCTCCACTTT. Translating gives CASSQSGDTYNSPLHF.

This clonotype has only a few counts. V gene TRBV7-2 combines with J gene TRBJ2-4; 7 bases match TRBD1. This CDR3 contains 17 residues. The V and J ends lost 3 bases and 7 bases, in that order; junction bases with no gene match: 15. Per germline, CDR1 SGHTA and CDR2 FQGNSA. DNA for the CDR3: TGTGCCAGCAGCTTGGCCGATACAGGGGTGAATGGGAACATTCAGTACTTC. Amino acid sequence: CASSLADTGVNGNIQYF.

The chain is built from TRBV24-1 and TRBJ1-5; 7 bases match TRBD1. Trimming at V came to 9 bases and at J to 4 bases, leaving 8 bases not matched to a gene. Germline CDR1 KGHDR, CDR2 SFDVKD. This CDR3 region has 14 residues. The DNA for the CDR3 is TGTGCCACCCACACGGGACAGACAAATCAGCCCCAGCATTTT. Residues: CATHTGQTNQPQHF.

This clonotype has more than one count but fewer than ten. V is TRBV29-1 and J is TRBJ2-2; the D is unclear. V lost 0 bases and J lost 0, with 8 bases in between. CDR1 and CDR2 (germline): SQVTM, ANQGSEA. The length of the CDR3 is 15 residues. The CDR3 reads CSVEDRTSNTGELFF. The CDR3, as DNA: TGCAGCGTTGAAGATAGAACATCGAACACCGGGGAGCTGTTTTTT.

The chain combines TRBV7-2 with TRBJ1-2, with a possible D match to TRBD1 (6 bases). The germline V and J ends were trimmed by 1 base and 9 bases, with 15 bases remaining between them. The CDR3 consists of 14 residues. Per the germline V gene, CDR1 is SGHTA and CDR2 is FQGNSA. DNA of the CDR3: TGTGCCAGCAGCTTAGAGGCAGGCCAGGGGAGCTACACCTTC. It translates to CASSLEAGQGSYTF.

The chain combines TRBV5-5 with TRBJ1-4; D unclear. This CDR3 comprises 13 residues. Germline CDR1 and CDR2: SGHKS and YYEKEE (reference sequence). Trimming removed 7 bases from V and 0 bases from J, with 7 bases in between. Here the CDR3 reads CASEIATNEKLFF. The CDR3 bases are TGTGCCAGCGAGATTGCAACTAATGAAAAACTGTTTTTT.

V and J are TRBV24-1 and TRBJ2-5, with TRBD2 matching 10 bases. The J segment lost 2 bases and the V segment lost 4 bases, leaving 9 bases of the junction unmatched. Germline CDR1 is KGHDR and CDR2 is SFDVKD. The CDR3 has 17 residues. The CDR3: CATSDPAAGGIQETQYF. The CDR3 DNA sequence: TGTGCCACCAGTGACCCGGCAGCGGGGGGGATACAAGAGACCCAGTACTTC.